This T cell receptor (beta chain) is from a study of T-cell reconstitution after alpha-beta-depleted transplantation in children. Unique molecular identifiers were used in preparing the TCRbeta library. TCRdb used MiXCR to reprocess the PCR reads, holding one entry per CDR3 protein. This sample carries roughly 300,000 distinct CDR3 sequences, 9.9% of them seen once, and the ten largest clones take roughly a tenth. The CDR3 contains 14 residues. J gave up 2 bases and V 7 bases, and 5 bases lay outside the gene matches. This clonotype showed up just a few times. The chain combines TRBV12-3 or TRBV12-4 with TRBJ2-1; 7 positions match TRBD2. This clonotype was obtained from a human donor who donated a stem cell graft to a child with SCID. This specimen consisted of PBMCs from the stem cell graft donor, obtained from the stem cell graft. CDR3 sequence: CASTSGGAYNEQFF. The CDR3 nucleotides are TGTGCCAGCACCTCTGGGGGGGCCTACAATGAGCAGTTCTTC.